This T cell receptor beta chain is drawn from a study of PD-L1 blockade in urothelial cancer. Turning to the study itself: The authors examined blood 3 weeks (second dose) and 6 weeks after treatment start.

Generated by immunoSEQ multiplex PCR, the TCRdb table keeps only in-frame clones and is missing some. This table has about 93,000 clones, 90% appearing once. This CDR3 contains 15 residues. The J segment lost 9 bases and the V segment lost 7 bases, leaving 16 bases of the junction unmatched. The germline V gene has CDR1 SNHLY and CDR2 FYNNEI. Stated time point: pretreatment peripheral blood. This sample comprised PBMCs, obtained around atezolizumab (anti-PD-L1) treatment. The receptor's source is a man aged 55-75 years with urothelial cancer. This chain uses TRBV2 with TRBJ2-5; 8 bases match TRBD2. The CDR3, as DNA: TGTGCCAGCATGGGTCTAGCGGGCCGTCGGAGGGCCCAGTACTTC. It codes for CASMGLAGRRRAQYF.